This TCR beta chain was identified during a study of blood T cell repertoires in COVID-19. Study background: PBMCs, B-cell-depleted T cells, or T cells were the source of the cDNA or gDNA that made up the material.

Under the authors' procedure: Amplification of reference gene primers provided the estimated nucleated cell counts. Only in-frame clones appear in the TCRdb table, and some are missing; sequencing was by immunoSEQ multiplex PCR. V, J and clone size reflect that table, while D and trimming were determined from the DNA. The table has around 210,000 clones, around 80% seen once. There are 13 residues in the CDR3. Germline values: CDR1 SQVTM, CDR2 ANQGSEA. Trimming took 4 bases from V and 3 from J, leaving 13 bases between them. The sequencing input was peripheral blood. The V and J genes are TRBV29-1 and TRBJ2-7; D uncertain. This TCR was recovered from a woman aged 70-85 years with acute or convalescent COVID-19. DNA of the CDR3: TGCAGCGTTGCGTTACAGAATCTCTACGAGCAGTACTTC. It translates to CSVALQNLYEQYF.